The 16 T cell receptor beta chains presented below share a single source sample, sequenced in a study of tumor-infiltrating lymphocytes in primary liver carcinoma. Using a constant-region primer together with ProtoScript II reverse transcriptase, TCR beta cDNA was made from about 500 ng of total RNA. Three nested multiplex PCR rounds, a slightly modified ARM-PCR method, built the TCR beta libraries. Investigators reported that the first two PCR rounds, at roughly 11 cycles each, used TRBV1-TRBV30 forward primers with a C-beta reverse primer. TCRdb reprocessed the multiplex PCR reads with MiXCR, giving one entry per CDR3 protein. The data contain 180,000 or so distinct CDR3 sequences, around 60% of them singletons. Germline DNA was also extracted, and blood RNA derived from unsorted whole blood. Input material: peripheral blood. The source is a man aged 35 to 55 with primary liver carcinoma and hepatitis B virus infection.

This clonotype was seen a few times. The rearrangement uses TRBV7-8 and TRBJ2-7; maybe TRBD2 (7 bases). Germline CDR1 and CDR2: SGHVS and FQNEAQ. This CDR3 contains 14 residues. V lost 1 base and J lost 6, with 13 bases in between. CDR3 protein: CASSLEGGLREQYF. CDR3 bases: TGTGCCAGCAGCTTAGAGGGGGGGCTGCGCGAGCAGTACTTC. Looking up the rest from reference TRBV7-8 and TRBJ2-7 gives the full variable domain: GAGVSQSPRYKVAKRGQDVALRCDPISGHVSLFWYQQALGQGPEFLTYFQNEAQLDKSGLPSDRFFAERPEGSVSTLKIQRTQQEDSAVYLCASSLEGGLREQYFGPGTRLTVT.

This clonotype appeared a few times. The gene calls are TRBV6-5 and TRBJ1-2, with a possible D match to TRBD1 (5 bases). Germline CDR1 MNHEY, CDR2 SVGAGI. CDR3 length: 16 residues. V was pared by 6 bases and J by 2 bases, with 19 bases between. The CDR3 here is CASSSGVRESNYGYTF. In nucleotides, the CDR3 is TGTGCCAGCAGCTCTGGGGTCAGGGAGTCGAACTATGGCTACACCTTC.

The chain combines TRBV5-4 with TRBJ1-4; 8 bases align to TRBD1. V lost 1 base, J lost 7 bases, and 3 bases stayed unmatched. This CDR3 is 14 amino acids long. Germline CDR1 is SGHNT and CDR2 is YYREEE (reference sequence). This CDR3 reads CASSLQGASEKLFF. CDR3 bases: TGTGCCAGCAGCTTGCAGGGGGCTAGTGAAAAACTGTTTTTT.

For this clonotype: This CDR3 fails to terminate in the conserved phenylalanine or tryptophan, so it likely reflects a read error. The chain recombines TRBV29-1 with TRBJ2-5; D gene ambiguous. Trimming pared 1 base from V and 1 base from J, leaving 10 bases between. The CDR3 runs to 14 residues. From germline, CDR1 is SQVTM and CDR2 ANQGSEA. In nucleotides, the CDR3 is TGCAGCGTTGAAGGGGGAAGGTCCCAAGAGACCCAGTACTTA. Its translation is CSVEGGRSQETQYL.

Worth noting for this clonotype: A much larger clone differs from this one at a single base, so this may be a read error. As the CDR3 is not closed by the conserved phenylalanine or tryptophan, this likely results from a read error. The gene calls are TRBV29-1 and TRBJ2-1; TRBD1 aligns across 11 bases. With V trimmed by 6 bases and J by 10 bases, 8 bases remained unmatched. The CDR3 loop spans 13 amino acids. Germline V gene lookup returns CDR1 SQVTM and CDR2 ANQGSEA. The CDR3 DNA sequence: TGCAGCGTAGCCGGGACAGGGGGTCTAGAGCAGTTCCTC. Amino acid sequence: CSVAGTGGLEQFL.

This chain uses TRBV28 with TRBJ2-3, with TRBD2 matching 12 bases. The junction had 3 bases not matched to a gene; V was cut back by 4 bases and J by 1 base. The CDR3 loop spans 16 amino acids. CDR1 and CDR2 from the germline V gene are MDHEN and SYDVKM. CDR3 bases: TGTGCCAGCAGTTCACTAGCGGGAGGACGCACAGATACGCAGTATTTT. It is translated as CASSSLAGGRTDTQYF.

About this clonotype: A much larger clone differs from this one at a single base, so this may be a read error. This chain links TRBV24-1 with TRBJ2-1, with 8 bases that match TRBD1. V lost 1 base to trimming and J lost 8 bases; unmatched junction nucleotides: 9. CDR3 length: 16 amino acids. Germline-derived CDR1 and CDR2 are KGHDR and SFDVKD. Here the CDR3 reads CATSDFQRTGCDEQFF. The CDR3 bases are TGTGCCACCAGTGATTTTCAACGGACAGGGTGCGATGAGCAGTTCTTC.

Worth noting for this clonotype: Mismatch with germline at one junction end may stem from a read error. The chain joins TRBV29-1 to TRBJ2-2, with D perhaps TRBD1 or TRBD2 (5 bases each). This CDR3 has 13 amino acids. The germline CDR1 and CDR2 sequences are SQVTM and ANQGSEA. DNA of the CDR3: TGCAGCGTTGAATGGGGGAACGCCGGGGAGCTGTCTTTT. This sequence encodes CSVEWGNAGELSF.

This clonotype was picked up a small number of times. The rearrangement links TRBV6-5 to TRBJ2-1; D remains unclear. The CDR3 has 13 residues. Germline CDR1 is MNHEY and CDR2 is SVGAGI. The V end was cut by 6 bases, the J end by 6 bases, with 12 bases between. The CDR3 coding sequence is TGTGCCAGCAGAAGACCGGAGTTCAATGAGCAGTTCTTC. It specifies CASRRPEFNEQFF.

The chain couples TRBV12-3 or TRBV12-4 to TRBJ2-7, with TRBD1 matching over 8 bases. J was trimmed by 6 bases and V by 5 bases; bases with no gene match: 3. The CDR3 contains 12 residues. The CDR3 region is CASSHTGGEQYF. The CDR3 DNA reads as TGTGCCAGCAGTCACACAGGGGGCGAGCAGTACTTC.

The chain has TRBV12-3 or TRBV12-4 and TRBJ2-5; possibly TRBD2 for D (5 bases). The CDR3 totals 16 residues. The V end lost 3 bases, the J end lost 0 bases, and 14 bases lay between the germline ends. The chain's CDR3 is CASSFRLTGYQETQYF. The CDR3 DNA reads as TGTGCCAGCAGTTTTCGACTAACGGGATACCAAGAGACCCAGTACTTC.

This clonotype was detected ten times or more. The chain joins TRBV11-2 to TRBJ2-3; D is possibly TRBD2 (6 bases). Per the germline V gene, CDR1 is SGHAT and CDR2 is FQNNGV. The CDR3 runs to 12 residues. V shed 3 bases and J shed 6 bases, with 7 bases lying between them. The CDR3 region is CASSFGGDTQYF. The CDR3 nucleotides read TGTGCCAGCAGCTTTGGAGGGGATACGCAGTATTTT.

To note about this clonotype: A much larger clone is a single base away; this may be a read error. The chain carries TRBV29-1 and TRBJ2-6; maybe TRBD1 (5 bases). The germline CDR1 and CDR2 sequences are SQVTM and ANQGSEA. The CDR3 covers 16 residues. CDR3 nucleotide sequence: TGCAGCGTCGTCCTGGACGGCCGCTCTGGGGCCAAGGTCCTGACTTTC. Its translation: CSVVLDGRSGAKVLTF.

This clonotype has at least ten counts. V usage is TRBV11-2 and J usage is TRBJ2-7; 10 bases align to TRBD2. Germline V gives CDR1 SGHAT, CDR2 FQNNGV. Unmatched junction bases numbered 8, after V lost 2 bases and J lost 1 base. The CDR3 consists of 17 residues. The CDR3 region is CASSLHLSGRVSYEQYF. In DNA, the CDR3 is TGTGCCAGCAGCTTACATCTGAGCGGGAGGGTGTCCTACGAGCAGTACTTC.

The rearrangement links TRBV5-1 to TRBJ2-2; D is unresolved. Germline lookup yields CDR1 SGHRS and CDR2 YFSETQ. Between the trimmed V and J ends, which lost 9 bases and 4 bases, there was a span of 13 bases. This CDR3 is 13 amino acids long. The CDR3: CAIPSPRTGELFF. CDR3 coding DNA: TGCGCCATCCCCTCACCTCGCACCGGGGAGCTGTTTTTT.

The chain links TRBV28 to TRBJ2-1; 8 positions agree with TRBD1. Germline trimming cut 6 bases from V and 7 bases from J; bases unmatched to any gene: 20. Germline V gene sequence: CDR1 MDHEN, CDR2 SYDVKM. The CDR3 length is 18 residues. CDR3 region: CASSLPRRETGARNEQFF. CDR3 nucleotides: TGTGCCAGCAGCCTCCCCCGGAGGGAGACAGGGGCTCGAAATGAGCAGTTCTTC.